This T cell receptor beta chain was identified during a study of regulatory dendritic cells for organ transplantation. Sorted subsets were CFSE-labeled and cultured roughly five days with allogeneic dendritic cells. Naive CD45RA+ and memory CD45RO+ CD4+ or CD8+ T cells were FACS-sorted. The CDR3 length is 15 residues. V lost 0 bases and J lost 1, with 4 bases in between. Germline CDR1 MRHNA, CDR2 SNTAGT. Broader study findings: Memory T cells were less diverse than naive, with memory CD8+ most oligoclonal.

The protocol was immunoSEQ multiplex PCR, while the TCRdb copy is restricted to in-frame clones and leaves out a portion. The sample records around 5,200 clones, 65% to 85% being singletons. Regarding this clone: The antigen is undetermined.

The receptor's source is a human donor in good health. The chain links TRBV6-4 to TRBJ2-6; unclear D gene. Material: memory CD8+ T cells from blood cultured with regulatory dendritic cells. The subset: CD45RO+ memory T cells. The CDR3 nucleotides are TGTGCCAGCAGTGACTCCGGGTCTGGGGCCAACGTCCTGACTTTC. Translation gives CASSDSGSGANVLTF.